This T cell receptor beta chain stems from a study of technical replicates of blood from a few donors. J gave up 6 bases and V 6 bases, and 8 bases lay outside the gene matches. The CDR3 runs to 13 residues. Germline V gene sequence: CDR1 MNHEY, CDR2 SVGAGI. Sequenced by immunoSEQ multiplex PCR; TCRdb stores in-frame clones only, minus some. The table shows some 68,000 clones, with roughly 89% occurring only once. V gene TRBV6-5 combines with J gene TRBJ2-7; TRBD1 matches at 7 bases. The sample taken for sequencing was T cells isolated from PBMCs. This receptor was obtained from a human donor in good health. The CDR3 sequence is CASSQQGWGEQYF. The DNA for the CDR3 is TGTGCCAGCAGCCAACAGGGGTGGGGCGAGCAGTACTTC.